These T cell receptor beta chains were read from a single sample in a study of blood T cell repertoires in COVID-19. Generated by immunoSEQ multiplex PCR, the TCRdb table keeps only in-frame clones and is missing some. The sample holds under 75,000 clones; 89% are singletons and the top ten take roughly 8.8%. The sequencing input was peripheral blood. Receptors originate from a middle-aged man with active COVID-19. CDR3s include the opening cysteine and the closing phenylalanine or tryptophan. A D gene is named only where the DNA matches it firmly. Not every row has a clone size; where given, it reads once, few, many or a size class.

TRBV6-6	TRBJ1-2	TRBD1	-	TGTGCCAGCAGTCTACAGGACAGGGGTTACTATGGCTACACCTTC	CASSLQDRGYYGYTF
TRBV11-2	TRBJ1-4	-	-	TGTGCCAGCAGCTTAGGGACTAACACTGGGGAAAAACTGTTTTTT	CASSLGTNTGEKLFF
TRBV3-1/TRBV3-2	TRBJ2-7	-	-	TGTGCCAGCAGCCAAGTTGCGGCCGGCGAGCAGTACTTC	CASSQVAAGEQYF
TRBV5-1	TRBJ1-2	TRBD1	-	TGCGCCAGCAGCTCGGGACAGGGGGCTACCTTACGGTACGATGGCTACACCTTC	CASSSGQGATLRYDGYTF
TRBV13	TRBJ1-4	TRBD1	-	TGTGCCAGCAGCCGGGGACAGGGCCGAGCTAATGAAAAACTGTTTTTT	CASSRGQGRANEKLFF
TRBV19	TRBJ2-1	TRBD2	-	TGTGCCAGTAGTATACTTGGGACTAGCGGAGAGCAGTTCTTC	CASSILGTSGEQFF
TRBV5-5	TRBJ1-1	TRBD1	-	TGTGCCAGCAGCTTGGACTGGTCGGGACAGGCTTTCTTT	CASSLDWSGQAFF
TRBV7-9	TRBJ1-2	TRBD1	-	TGTGCCAGCAGCTTGAAGGGGGCAGGCGGCTACACCTTC	CASSLKGAGGYTF
TRBV3-1/TRBV3-2	TRBJ1-2	TRBD1	once	TGTGCCAGCAGCCAAGATTATCCGCCGGGACAGGGGATTTTCAGATATGGCTACACCTTC	CASSQDYPPGQGIFRYGYTF
TRBV7-9	TRBJ2-6	TRBD1	-	TGTGCCAGCAGCTTAGGGAGGGACAGGGTAACTTTC	CASSLGRDRVTF
TRBV5-6	TRBJ1-1	TRBD1	-	TGTGCCAGCAGATCCAGACAGGGTACGTTTCGCACTGAAGCTTTCTTT	CASRSRQGTFRTEAFF
TRBV2	TRBJ2-5	-	once	TGTGCCAGCAGAGAGGAAGAGACCCAGTACTTC	CASREEETQYF
TRBV7-8	TRBJ2-3	TRBD2	-	TGTGCCAGCAGCGGGGAACGAGGACTAGCGGGGGATTTCACAGATACGCAGTATTTT	CASSGERGLAGDFTDTQYF
TRBV5-4	TRBJ1-3	-	once	TGTGCCAGCTGCCGGTGGGGGGGTGACACCATATATTTT	CASCRWGGDTIYF
TRBV7-9	TRBJ2-7	TRBD1	-	TGTGCCAGCAGTTGGGACAGTCGATCCTACGAGCAGTACTTC	CASSWDSRSYEQYF
TRBV5-1	TRBJ2-7	TRBD1	-	TGCGCCAGCTGGGAGACAGGGGGTAATGGCAAGCAGTACTTC	CASWETGGNGKQYF
TRBV7-8	TRBJ2-7	TRBD2	-	TGTGCCAGCAGCTTAGCGGTCGGAGCTAGCGGGGGGAAGTACTTC	CASSLAVGASGGKYF
TRBV24-1	TRBJ2-5	-	-	TGTGCCACCAGTGATTCTTCAAAGACACAAGAGACCCAGTACTTC	CATSDSSKTQETQYF
TRBV28	TRBJ2-7	TRBD1	-	TGTGCCAGCAGGTCAGGACAGGGTATTGGCTACGAGCAGTACTTC	CASRSGQGIGYEQYF
TRBV7-2	TRBJ1-3	-	-	TGTGCCAGCAGCTTAATGGGGGCGGCGGGAAACACCATATATTTT	CASSLMGAAGNTIYF
TRBV5-1	TRBJ1-2	-	-	TGCGCCAGCAGCTTCCTACAGGGTTCAAACTATGGCTACACCTTC	CASSFLQGSNYGYTF
TRBV19	TRBJ1-5	TRBD1	-	TGTGCCAGTAGTGCCCGGGACAGGCCCCATCAGCCCCAGCATTTT	CASSARDRPHQPQHF
TRBV5-1	TRBJ2-1	TRBD2	few	TGCGCCAGCAGCTTGGATCGGCGGGGGGGCTACAATGAGCAGTTCTTC	CASSLDRRGGYNEQFF
TRBV4-2	TRBJ2-3	-	-	TGTGCCAGCAGCCAAGGAGTAACTAAAGGGCAGTATTTT	CASSQGVTKGQYF
TRBV30	TRBJ1-1	TRBD1	-	TGTGCCATTCAGGGGGGCGCTGGGAACACTGAAGCTTTCTTT	CAIQGGAGNTEAFF
TRBV5-1	TRBJ2-5	TRBD2	-	TGCGCCAGCAGCTTATCTAGCGGCCAAGAGACCCAGTACTTC	CASSLSSGQETQYF
TRBV5-6	TRBJ2-7	-	-	TGTGCCAGCAGCTCCGGGACAAACTACGAGCAGTACTTC	CASSSGTNYEQYF
TRBV5-3	TRBJ1-5	TRBD1	-	TGTGCCAGAAGCTCGGGACAGCAATATAGCAATCAGCCCCAGCATTTT	CARSSGQQYSNQPQHF
TRBV9	TRBJ2-1	TRBD2	-	TGTGCCAGCAGCGCCGGGACTAGCGGGGGGGCAGGATACAATGAGCAGTTCTTC	CASSAGTSGGAGYNEQFF
TRBV9	TRBJ2-2	-	once	TGTGCCAGCAGCACTTCGAACACCGGGGAGCTGTTTTTT	CASSTSNTGELFF